The rows below give T cell receptor beta chains drawn from one sample of a study of identical twins. From the 5' RACE reads, TCRdb called clonotypes with MiXCR, one entry per CDR3 protein. In the table there are a few hundred thousand distinct CDR3 sequences, roughly 9% of which are singletons. These data also formed part of another study, on yellow fever vaccine responses in identical twins.

The sample was CD8+ T cells sorted from blood. All receptors come from a woman younger than 30 in good health. Both conserved end residues are part of each CDR3. The order of the fields is J gene, clone size, D gene, V gene, CDR3 DNA, CDR3 protein. A D gene is named only where the DNA matches it firmly. A row's size may be missing; if present it is once, few, many or a size class.

j_gene: TRBJ2-1; abundance: many; d_gene: -; v_gene: TRBV7-9; CDR3nt: TGTGCCAGCAGCACCTGGGACCAAAATGAGCAGTTCTTC; CDR3aa: CASSTWDQNEQFF
j_gene: TRBJ2-1; abundance: many; d_gene: TRBD2; v_gene: TRBV4-2; CDR3nt: TGTGCCAGCAGCCAAGAAGAGCGGGGGGGCCCTCAATACAATGAGCAGTTCTTC; CDR3aa: CASSQEERGGPQYNEQFF
j_gene: TRBJ2-7; abundance: -; d_gene: -; v_gene: TRBV20-1; CDR3nt: TGCAAACCCCGGGACCTCGAATCCTACGAGCAGTACTTC; CDR3aa: CKPRDLESYEQYF
j_gene: TRBJ2-6; abundance: -; d_gene: -; v_gene: TRBV3-1; CDR3nt: TGTGCCAGCAGCCAGGCGTTCTCTGGGGCTGAGGCCAACGTCCTGACTTTC; CDR3aa: CASSQAFSGAEANVLTF
j_gene: TRBJ2-3; abundance: few; d_gene: -; v_gene: TRBV28; CDR3nt: TGTGCCAGCAGTCTGGACGGGGTCCGTGCAGATACGCAGTATTTT; CDR3aa: CASSLDGVRADTQYF
j_gene: TRBJ1-1; abundance: -; d_gene: -; v_gene: TRBV12-3/TRBV12-4; CDR3nt: TGTGCCAGCAGGCTGGCGGTTAACATGAACACTGAAGCTTTCTTT; CDR3aa: CASRLAVNMNTEAFF
j_gene: TRBJ2-1; abundance: few; d_gene: TRBD2; v_gene: TRBV29-1; CDR3nt: TGCACTATTACGGGACTAGCGGGCTATGAGCAGTTCTTC; CDR3aa: CTITGLAGYEQFF
j_gene: TRBJ1-2; abundance: -; d_gene: -; v_gene: TRBV12-3/TRBV12-4; CDR3nt: TGTGCCAGCAGTTTTCATGGTCCCGAGGTAGGGTATGGCTACACCTTC; CDR3aa: CASSFHGPEVGYGYTF
j_gene: TRBJ2-5; abundance: many; d_gene: TRBD2; v_gene: TRBV19; CDR3nt: TGTGCCAGTAGTATTGGGACTAGCGGGGATGAGACCCAGTACTTC; CDR3aa: CASSIGTSGDETQYF
j_gene: TRBJ2-1; abundance: many; d_gene: TRBD2; v_gene: TRBV24-1; CDR3nt: TGTGCCATTAGCGGGGCGAGCAATGAGCAGTTCTTC; CDR3aa: CAISGASNEQFF
j_gene: TRBJ1-1; abundance: many; d_gene: -; v_gene: TRBV12-3/TRBV12-4; CDR3nt: TGTGCCAGCTCCAAGGGTAACACTGAAGCTTTCTTT; CDR3aa: CASSKGNTEAFF